This T cell receptor (beta chain) was sequenced in a study of CD8+ T cells in alopecia areata (dated 2018 in TCRdb). Looking at the study overall: The treated patients, all with moderate-to-severe alopecia areata, were enrolled in an open-label pilot trial of oral tofacitinib given at 5 to 10 mg twice daily. Tofacitinib was given for 6 to 18 months, followed by 6 months of follow-up off drug to assess delayed response and recurrence. In both human patients and the C3H/HeJ mouse model, the study applied high-throughput TCRbeta sequencing to look at T cell clonal expansion in alopecia areata. Patients on tofacitinib were biopsied at baseline and after 4 and 24 weeks of treatment, and several of the patients also had a later scalp biopsy. immunoSEQ multiplex PCR using 35 Vbeta forward primers and 13 Jbeta reverse primers was used to amplify TCRbeta CDR3 regions. Human TCRbeta sequencing covered scalp tissue and sorted CD4+ and CD8+ peripheral blood T cells from patchy and totalis/universalis alopecia areata patients and healthy controls. RNA was extracted with the PAXgene miRNA kit for fixed scalp, the miRNeasy kit for PBMCs, and the RNeasy kit for mouse skin. Clonality in the scalp was compared among normal scalp (n=4), patchy alopecia areata scalp (n=8), and alopecia totalis/universalis scalp (n=8). Results and caveats for the whole study, not just this receptor: Shared TCR sequences between patients were less evident than in mice, which may be partly attributable to HLA diversity in the patient population. Compared with normal scalp, lesional scalp, particularly in alopecia totalis/universalis, had higher clonality and more expanded CD8+ clones, which suggests antigenic drive. Scalp TCR repertoire analysis is complicated because resident alphabeta T cells in normal human skin are also sequenced, whereas mouse skin is dominated by gammadelta T cells.

In light of the paper, this sample's time point label describes: baseline before oral tofacitinib. Lesional scalp punch biopsies and peripheral blood were collected from alopecia areata patients. After PBMCs were isolated by density centrifugation and stained for CD3, CD4 and CD8, a FACSAria was used to sort CD4+ and CD8+ T cells. Library creation used the immunoSEQ multiplex PCR assay. To provide template for TCR sequencing, every sample had RNA extracted and reverse transcribed into cDNA. SuperScript III was used for first-strand cDNA synthesis, primed with a 2:1 mix of oligo-dT and random hexamers. Amplification bias was assessed with a synthetic immune receptor repertoire, and residual bias was removed computationally. The paper's data handling went like this. Raw reads were preprocessed for error removal, and CDR3 was defined according to IMGT conventions as running from the conserved cysteine to phenylalanine. Clonality was computed by normalizing Shannon entropy by log2 of the number of productive unique TCRs and subtracting the result from 1. Whether scalp clones were CD4 or CD8 was inferred by matching scalp TCRbeta sequences against CD4 and CD8 repertoires sorted from blood. Not all clones reach the TCRdb copy of this immuneACCESS table, which keeps in-frame sequences only. Checked studies attribute under half of the gap to unresolved V genes and leave the rest unexplained. That table is the source of V, J and clone size, and D and trimming were worked out from the DNA. The sample data list approximately 59,000 clones, and more than 40% of these were observed just once. The top ten hold 17% of the sample.

In the germline V gene, CDR1 corresponds to SGDLS and CDR2 to YYNGEE. Including cysteine and phenylalanine, the CDR3 has 15 amino acids. Just CDR3 DNA is preserved here, 45 bases in frame from base 1. V loses 4 bases of germline sequence and J loses 2 bases, and the interval between the two ends is 16 bases. On this clone itself: This clone's antigen is unknown. No qualities accompany the bases; no much larger clone lies one base away.

This TCR derives from a human donor with alopecia areata. The chain uses TRBV9 and TRBJ2-7, with TRBD1 perhaps the D gene, on 6 matching bases. The specimen was CD8+ T cells sorted from blood, collected at week 0. The CDR3 is CASSPHVNRAYEQYF. The nucleotide sequence is given as TGTGCCAGCAGCCCACACGTTAACAGGGCCTACGAGCAGTACTTC.